These 15 T cell receptor beta chains share one sample of origin, sequenced in a study of Ad26.COV2.S vaccination and SARS-CoV-2 variants. Documented treatment: about 20 received Ad26.COV2.S at low or high dose, single or two shots; 5 received placebo; per-sample allocation not given. Sample collection was performed on day 63 after the first vaccine or placebo injection. Sequenced by immunoSEQ multiplex PCR; TCRdb stores in-frame clones only, minus some. The sample lists 300,000 to 400,000 clones, roughly nine tenths occurring once. The material sequenced was peripheral blood, taken in a trial of Ad26.COV2.S vaccine versus placebo. These receptors came from a person aged 18-60 years who received the Ad26.COV2.S COVID-19 vaccine or a placebo.

The chain uses TRBV7-2 and TRBJ2-3; the match to TRBD2 covers 8 bases. V was clipped by 7 bases and J by 2 bases; unmatched bases: 8. The CDR3 extends over 15 amino acids. CDR1 is SGHTA, CDR2 FQGNSA, per germline. CDR3 region: CASKRSGGNTDTQYF. CDR3 sequence (DNA): TGTGCCAGCAAGAGAAGCGGGGGCAACACAGATACGCAGTATTTT.

This sequence joins TRBV5-6 and TRBJ1-3; a weak D match, TRBD1 (6 bases). Germline V gene lookup returns CDR1 SGHDT and CDR2 YYEEEE. There are 15 residues in the CDR3. V was clipped by 1 base and J by 1 base, with 9 bases between them. In nucleotides, the CDR3 is TGTGCCAGCAGCTTGCCCACAGGGTCTGGAAACACCATATATTTT. Its translation: CASSLPTGSGNTIYF.

The V gene is TRBV2, the J gene TRBJ2-1; 10 bases line up with TRBD2. Germline lookup yields CDR1 SNHLY and CDR2 FYNNEI. CDR3 length equals 14 residues. Losses at the gene ends were 7 bases for V and 8 bases for J; bases not matched to a gene: 8. The CDR3 DNA sequence: TGTGCCAGCATCGGACTAGCGGTATGGTATGAGCAGTTCTTC. Translation gives CASIGLAVWYEQFF.

The rearrangement joins TRBV7-2 to TRBJ1-6; D might be TRBD1 (6 bases). The V gene's germline CDR1 is SGHTA and CDR2 FQGNSA. CDR3 length: 14 residues. V was cut by 5 bases and J by 6 bases, with 11 bases left in between. CDR3 region: CASSRGQVNSPLHF. The CDR3 bases are TGTGCCAGCAGCCGGGGACAAGTTAATTCACCCCTCCACTTT. The whole variable domain, filled in from reference TRBV7-2 and TRBJ1-6, reads GAGVSQSPSNKVTEKGKDVELRCDPISGHTALYWYRQSLGQGLEFLIYFQGNSAPDKSGLPSDRFSAERTGGSVSTLTIQRTQQEDSAVYLCASSRGQVNSPLHFGNGTRLTVT.

This chain connects TRBV13 to TRBJ2-1; TRBD2 matches 7 bases. Unmatched junction bases numbered 8, after V lost 8 bases and J lost 4 bases. Germline CDR1 PRHDT, CDR2 FYEKMQ (reference sequence). This CDR3 has 14 residues. The CDR3 is CASGLGAGYNEQFF. The CDR3 DNA reads TGTGCCAGCGGACTAGGGGCGGGTTACAATGAGCAGTTCTTC.

The chain recombines TRBV7-8 with TRBJ2-7, with D perhaps TRBD2 (6 bases). Per germline, CDR1 SGHVS and CDR2 FQNEAQ. This CDR3 region has 14 residues. The V end lost 5 bases, the J end lost 5 bases, and 16 bases lay between the germline ends. The CDR3, as DNA: TGTGCCAGCAGCGAACGGACTATCCCTAACGAGCAGTACTTC. It encodes CASSERTIPNEQYF. Together with reference TRBV7-8 and TRBJ2-7, the CDR3 gives the full variable domain: GAGVSQSPRYKVAKRGQDVALRCDPISGHVSLFWYQQALGQGPEFLTYFQNEAQLDKSGLPSDRFFAERPEGSVSTLKIQRTQQEDSAVYLCASSERTIPNEQYFGPGTRLTVT.

The V gene is TRBV24-1, the J gene TRBJ1-2; weak D call: TRBD1 (5 bases). CDR1 and CDR2 from the germline V gene are KGHDR and SFDVKD. This CDR3 comprises 12 residues. V lost 9 bases, J lost 4 bases, and 11 bases lay in between. This chain's CDR3 is CATDLDSYGYTF. The CDR3 DNA reads as TGTGCCACCGACTTAGACAGCTATGGCTACACCTTC.

V usage is TRBV12-3 or TRBV12-4 and J usage is TRBJ2-1; D unresolved. This CDR3 spans 13 amino acids. V dropped 2 bases and J dropped 8 bases, with 10 bases sitting between them. The CDR3 coding sequence is TGTGCCAGCAGTTTACCTAGTCGGTATGAGCAGTTCTTC. It yields the protein CASSLPSRYEQFF.

CDR3 bases: TGCAGCGTTGAATCAAACATGGCTGAAGCTTTCTTT. This codes for CSVESNMAEAFF. The V gene is TRBV29-1, the J gene TRBJ1-1; D gene uncertain. This CDR3 comprises 12 residues. V lost 2 bases to trimming and J lost 6 bases, with 10 bases between them. Per germline, CDR1 SQVTM and CDR2 ANQGSEA.

This chain links TRBV12-3 or TRBV12-4 with TRBJ2-7, with D possibly called TRBD1 or TRBD2 (6 bases each). CDR3 size: 13 residues. The V and J ends lost 4 bases and 1 base respectively, with 8 bases between them. CDR3 in DNA: TGTGCCAGCAGTTGGGGGGCGTCCTACGAGCAGTACTTC. It encodes CASSWGASYEQYF.

The chain couples TRBV18 to TRBJ2-7, with 9 bases matching TRBD1. Trimming took 0 bases from V and 5 from J; bases not matched to a gene: 5. Germline V gene data show CDR1 as KGHSH and CDR2 as LQKENI. CDR3 size: 15 residues. CDR3 sequence reads: CASSPPGTGLNEQYF. CDR3 DNA sequence: TGTGCCAGCTCACCACCCGGGACAGGGCTCAACGAGCAGTACTTC.

This rearrangement joins TRBV7-9 to TRBJ1-1; weak D call: TRBD1 (6 bases). The CDR3 loop spans 11 amino acids. Germline assignment: CDR1 SEHNR and CDR2 FQNEAQ (reference sequence). The V and J ends lost 8 bases and 9 bases respectively, with 13 bases between them. CDR3 in amino acids: CASHEQGKAFF. CDR3 DNA sequence: TGTGCCAGCCACGAGCAGGGGAAAGCTTTCTTT.

This clone appeared a few times. The chain has TRBV11-2 and TRBJ1-1, with TRBD1 as a possible D gene (5 bases). Germline values: CDR1 SGHAT, CDR2 FQNNGV. V lost 4 bases and J lost 11, with 11 bases in between. This CDR3 has 11 amino acids. The CDR3: CASSSGGTAFF. The DNA for the CDR3 is TGTGCCAGCAGCTCTGGGGGGACGGCTTTCTTT.

This clone was counted once. J is TRBJ2-1 and V is TRBV29-1; D is unresolved. Trimming pared 0 bases from V and 12 bases from J, leaving 12 bases between. CDR1 is SQVTM and CDR2 is ANQGSEA in the germline V gene. The CDR3 is made up of 12 amino acids. CDR3 sequence: CSVEDSRLGQFF. The DNA of the CDR3 is TGCAGCGTTGAAGATTCAAGGCTAGGGCAGTTCTTC.

A single count supports this clone. The junction differs from germline at one of its ends, possibly a read error. Other nucleotide sequences in the sample specify the same CDR3. The rearrangement joins TRBV7-2 to TRBJ1-2; the match to TRBD1 covers 11 bases. Germline values: CDR1 SGHTA, CDR2 FQGNSA. This CDR3 has 17 amino acids. In nucleotides, the CDR3 is TGTGCTAGCAGCCAGACCTCCCTCCGGACAGGGGGCTTTGGCTACACCTTC. It encodes CASSQTSLRTGGFGYTF.